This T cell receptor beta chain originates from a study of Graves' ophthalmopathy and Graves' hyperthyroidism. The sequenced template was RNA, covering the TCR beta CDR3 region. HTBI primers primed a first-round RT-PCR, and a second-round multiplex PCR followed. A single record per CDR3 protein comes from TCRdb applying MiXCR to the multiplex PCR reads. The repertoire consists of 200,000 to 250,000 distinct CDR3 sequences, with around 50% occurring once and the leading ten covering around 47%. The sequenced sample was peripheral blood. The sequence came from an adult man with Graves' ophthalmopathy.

The chain's CDR3 is CASSLESWYQETQYF. CDR3 nucleotide sequence: TGTGCCAGCAGCTTGGAGTCGTGGTACCAAGAGACCCAGTACTTC. This chain connects TRBV7-6 to TRBJ2-5; D remains ambiguous. The CDR3 sequence is 15 residues long. The V gene's germline CDR1 is SGHVS and CDR2 FNYEAQ. Trimming shortened V by 3 bases and J by 0 bases, and 11 bases separated the two germline ends.